This T cell receptor beta chain was sequenced for a study of T cell responses to AZD1222 COVID-19 vaccine. The method was immunoSEQ multiplex PCR; TCRdb's version includes in-frame clones alone and lacks a portion of them. This sample has 80,000 to 90,000 clones, with about 90% found just once. J gave up 1 base and V 6 bases, and 3 bases lay outside the gene matches. This CDR3 region has 14 residues. CDR1 is MDHEN and CDR2 is SYDVKM in the germline V gene. A note on this clone: No antigen is known for it.

Whole-study findings and limits: Samples come after the peak T cell response, not at day 14. There were mostly white British donors and more females than males, and clonal diversity was possibly underestimated.

This clonotype was sampled from an adult in good health. The chain uses TRBV28 and TRBJ2-7; 10 positions match TRBD1. The starting material was peripheral blood, obtained on day 0 of MenACWY control vaccination. The DNA for the CDR3 is TGTGCCAGCAGGAGGACAGGGGGATCCTACGAGCAGTACTTC. It yields the protein CASRRTGGSYEQYF.